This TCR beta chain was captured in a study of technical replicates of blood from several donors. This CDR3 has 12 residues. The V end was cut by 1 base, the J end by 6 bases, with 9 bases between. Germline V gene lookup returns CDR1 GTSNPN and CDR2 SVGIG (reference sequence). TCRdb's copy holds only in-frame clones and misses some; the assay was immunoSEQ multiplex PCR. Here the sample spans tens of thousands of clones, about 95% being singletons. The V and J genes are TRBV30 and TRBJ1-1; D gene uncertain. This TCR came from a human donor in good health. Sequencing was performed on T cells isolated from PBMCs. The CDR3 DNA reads TGTGCCTGGAGTGCGGAGTGGGCTGAAGCTTTCTTT. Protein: CAWSAEWAEAFF.